This T cell receptor beta chain was documented in a study of OX40 agonist ivuxolimab in advanced cancers. Study-wide context: Previous treatment with anti-PD-1, anti-PD-L1 or anti-CTLA-4 therapy was allowed; 40% had received some. There were three patients with partial responses, one having hepatocellular carcinoma and two cutaneous melanoma.

The CDR3 has 14 residues. Germline loops: CDR1 SGHRS, CDR2 YFSETQ. The table came from immunoSEQ multiplex PCR; TCRdb's copy has only in-frame clones and leaves some out. The sample lists nearly 80,000 clones; 80% to 95% were seen once. Concerning this clone itself: The junction and the germline gene differ at one end; a read error may be behind it. The same CDR3 arises from other DNA sequences in this sample as well.

J is TRBJ1-1 and V is TRBV5-1, with D uncertain. Sequenced here: CD4+ or CD8+ T cells sorted from blood, sampled in a trial of the OX40 agonist ivuxolimab. This receptor was obtained from an adult with an advanced solid tumor such as melanoma, head and neck, liver or kidney cancer. CDR3 nucleotides: TGCGCTAGCAGCTTTCGACTGATGAACACTGAAGCTTTCTTT. It specifies CASSFRLMNTEAFF.